Shown below are 9 T cell receptor beta chains from a single sample sequenced in a study of blood T cell repertoires in COVID-19. Produced via immunoSEQ multiplex PCR; TCRdb's table is partial and in-frame only. The sample consists of some 59,000 clones, more than 85% of them appearing once. Sequencing was done on a sample of peripheral blood. The receptors were sampled from a man aged 45-60 years with acute or convalescent COVID-19.

The chain uses TRBV11-3 and TRBJ1-3; 7 bases are a match to TRBD1. V shed 5 bases and J 3 bases; nucleotides not matched to a gene: 4. The V gene's germline CDR1 is SGHNT and CDR2 YENEEA. The CDR3 runs 14 residues. CDR3 nucleotides: TGTGCCAGCAGCCGACAGGGTAGTGGAAACACCATATATTTT. This codes for CASSRQGSGNTIYF. Supplemented by reference TRBV11-3 and TRBJ1-3, the full variable domain reads EAGVVQSPRYKIIEKKQPVAFWCNPISGHNTLYWYLQNLGQGPELLIRYENEEAVDDSQLPKDRFSAERLKGVDSTLKIQPAELGDSAVYLCASSRQGSGNTIYFGEGSWLTVV.

The chain joins TRBV5-1 to TRBJ1-2, with 9 bases aligning to TRBD1. Per the germline V gene, CDR1 is SGHRS and CDR2 is YFSETQ. V shed 4 bases, J shed 1 base, and the junction held 5 bases outside the gene matches. The CDR3 spans 15 residues. The CDR3 is CASSPGTGFNYGYTF. As DNA, the CDR3 is TGCGCCAGCAGCCCGGGGACAGGGTTTAACTATGGCTACACCTTC. The full variable domain, with the rest looked up from reference TRBV5-1 and TRBJ1-2, is KAGVTQTPRYLIKTRGQQVTLSCSPISGHRSVSWYQQTPGQGLQFLFEYFSETQRNKGNFPGRFSGRQFSNSRSEMNVSTLELGDSALYLCASSPGTGFNYGYTFGSGTRLTVV.

V is TRBV5-4 and J is TRBJ2-5; the match to TRBD1 covers 7 bases. Per germline, CDR1 SGHNT and CDR2 YYREEE (reference sequence). Trimming at V came to 4 bases and at J to 2 bases, leaving 8 bases not matched to a gene. The CDR3 is made up of 15 amino acids. The CDR3, as DNA: TGTGCCAGCAGCCTAAGGGTGGGACAGCAAGAGACCCAGTACTTC. Translating gives CASSLRVGQQETQYF.

The chain combines TRBV5-1 with TRBJ2-1, with 13 bases matching TRBD2. J lost 8 bases, V lost 3 bases, and 8 bases had no gene match. Germline V gives CDR1 SGHRS, CDR2 YFSETQ. The CDR3 totals 16 residues. The CDR3 reads CASSSAGTSGNHEQFF. The CDR3 DNA follows: TGCGCCAGCAGCTCAGCTGGGACTAGCGGGAACCATGAGCAGTTCTTC.

The table lists this clone with a count of one. The chain carries TRBV7-2 and TRBJ2-5; 8 bases fit TRBD1. This CDR3 comprises 15 residues. V trimming: 5 bases; J trimming: 2 bases; junction bases outside the gene matches: 7. Germline V lookup: CDR1 SGHTA, CDR2 FQGNSA. CDR3 protein: CASSTLGQAQETQYF. The DNA for the CDR3 is TGTGCCAGCAGCACGTTGGGACAGGCACAAGAGACCCAGTACTTC.

J is TRBJ2-3 and V is TRBV14, with a weak D call TRBD2 (6 bases). The CDR3 spans 16 residues. Germline V gives CDR1 SGHDN, CDR2 FVKESK. The V end lost 3 bases, the J end lost 4 bases, and 17 bases lay between the germline ends. In DNA, the CDR3 is TGTGCCAGCAGCCAGGAGACGGGAGTGGGACCAGATACGCAGTATTTT. This encodes CASSQETGVGPDTQYF.

The chain has TRBV19 and TRBJ1-1; D possibly corresponds to TRBD1 (5 bases). The CDR3 totals 16 residues. The V and J ends lost 6 bases and 1 base respectively, with 18 bases between them. Germline lookup yields CDR1 LNHDA and CDR2 SQIVND (reference sequence). CDR3: CASRPAGKGRNTEAFF. CDR3 coding DNA: TGTGCCAGTAGACCCGCAGGGAAGGGCAGGAACACTGAAGCTTTCTTT.

CDR3 coding DNA: TGCGCCAGCACACTAGCGGGGGACCCGAGAGAGACCCAGTACTTC. This codes for CASTLAGDPRETQYF. The chain employs TRBV5-1 and TRBJ2-5, with 11 bases fitting TRBD2. This CDR3 has 15 residues. Germline trimming cut 6 bases from V and 4 bases from J; bases unmatched to any gene: 8. CDR1 and CDR2 from the germline V gene are SGHRS and YFSETQ. The whole variable domain, filled in from reference TRBV5-1 and TRBJ2-5, reads KAGVTQTPRYLIKTRGQQVTLSCSPISGHRSVSWYQQTPGQGLQFLFEYFSETQRNKGNFPGRFSGRQFSNSRSEMNVSTLELGDSALYLCASTLAGDPRETQYFGPGTRLLVL.

The V call is TRBV10-3, the J call TRBJ2-1; 11 nucleotides match TRBD2. V was clipped by 5 bases and J by 3 bases; unmatched bases: 3. Germline CDR1 reads ENHRY; CDR2 reads SYGVKD. CDR3 length equals 15 residues. CDR3 in DNA: TGTGCCATCAGTAGAACTAGCGGGGGCTACAATGAGCAGTTCTTC. Translated: CAISRTSGGYNEQFF.